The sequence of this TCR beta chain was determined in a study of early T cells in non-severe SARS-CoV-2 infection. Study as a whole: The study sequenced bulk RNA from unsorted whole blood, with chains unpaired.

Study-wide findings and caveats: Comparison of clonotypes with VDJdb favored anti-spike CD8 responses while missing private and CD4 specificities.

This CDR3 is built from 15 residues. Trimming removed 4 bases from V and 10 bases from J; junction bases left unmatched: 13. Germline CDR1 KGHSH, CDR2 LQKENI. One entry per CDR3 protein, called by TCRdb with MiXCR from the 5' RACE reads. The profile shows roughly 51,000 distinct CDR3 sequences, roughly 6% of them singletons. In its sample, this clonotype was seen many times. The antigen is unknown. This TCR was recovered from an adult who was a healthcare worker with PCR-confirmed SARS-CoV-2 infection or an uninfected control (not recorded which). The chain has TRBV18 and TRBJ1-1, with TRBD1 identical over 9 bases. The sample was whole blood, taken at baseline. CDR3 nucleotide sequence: TGTGCCAGCTCACAACCGGGACAGGGTTCTTTCGCAGCTTTCTTT. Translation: CASSQPGQGSFAAFF. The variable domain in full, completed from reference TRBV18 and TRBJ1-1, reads NAGVMQNPRHLVRRRGQEARLRCSPMKGHSHVYWYRQLPEEGLKFMVYLQKENIIDESGMPKERFSAEFPKEGPSILRIQQVVRGDSAAYFCASSQPGQGSFAAFFGQGTRLTVV.